Below are 7 T cell receptor beta chains sequenced from a single sample in a study of response to subunit inactivated influenza vaccine. MiXCR, applied by TCRdb to the RT-PCR reads, yields one record per CDR3 protein. The data hold about 620,000 distinct CDR3 sequences, with 11% observed a single time. These sequences were also reported in another study, on T cells expressing NK-cell markers. That study adds: As the method of synthesis, 5'RACE template switching with UMIs yielded TCR beta cDNA.

The source material was PBMCs from blood, sampled on the day of vaccination. The receptors were sampled from a man aged 50-60 years who received an inactivated influenza vaccine.

This clonotype was counted only a few times. This chain joins TRBV9 and TRBJ1-6; D may be TRBD1 (5 bases). Per the germline V gene, CDR1 is SGDLS and CDR2 is YYNGEE. The CDR3 spans 14 residues. Between the trimmed V and J ends, which lost 4 bases and 7 bases, there was a span of 12 bases. The DNA for the CDR3 is TGTGCCAGCAGCCCCGGGACGACGAATTCACCCCTCCACTTT. Translating it yields CASSPGTTNSPLHF.

The V and J genes are TRBV7-9 and TRBJ2-3; D not certain. The CDR3 totals 14 residues. Trimming took off 1 base at V and 7 bases at J, with 12 bases between the two ends. CDR1 is SEHNR and CDR2 is FQNEAQ in the germline V gene (reference sequence). CDR3 amino acids: CASSLGPRGNTQYF. CDR3 bases: TGTGCCAGCAGCTTAGGACCCCGTGGGAATACGCAGTATTTT.

Points on this clonotype: Given a much more abundant clone one base away, this may be a read error. The chain combines TRBV2 with TRBJ2-2, with D unclear. Per the germline V gene, CDR1 is SNHLY and CDR2 is FYNNEI. V was trimmed by 7 bases and J by 1 base, leaving 7 bases between them. CDR3 size: 13 residues. The CDR3 spells CASNDWNTGELFF. As DNA, the CDR3 is TGTGCCAGCAATGACTGGAACACCGGGGAGCTGTTTTTT.

This clonotype showed up just a few times. The J gene is TRBJ2-1, the V gene TRBV19; 12 positions match TRBD2. The CDR3 contains 16 residues. CDR1 and CDR2 (germline): LNHDA, SQIVND (reference sequence). Trimming removed 5 bases from V and 2 bases from J; junction bases left unmatched: 4. CDR3 nucleotide sequence: TGTGCCAGTAGTCCCCGGACTAGCGGGGCCTACAATGAGCAGTTCTTC. Protein product: CASSPRTSGAYNEQFF.

CDR3 region: CAICQSALNTEAFF. The CDR3 DNA reads TGTGCCATATGCCAGTCAGCTCTGAACACTGAAGCTTTCTTT. The rearrangement uses TRBV10-3 and TRBJ1-1; D is unclear. V gave up 9 bases and J gave up 0 bases, with 14 bases separating them. This CDR3 has 14 residues. Germline loops: CDR1 ENHRY, CDR2 SYGVKD.

Only a few counts were recorded for this clonotype. The J gene is TRBJ1-1, the V gene TRBV20-1, with 7 bases matching TRBD1. The germline gives CDR1 DFQATT, CDR2 SNEGSKA (reference sequence). Trimming took 4 bases from V and 2 from J; bases not matched to a gene: 4. The CDR3 is 13 amino acids. The DNA of the CDR3 is TGCAGTGCTACAACAGGGGACAACACTGAAGCTTTCTTT. Protein: CSATTGDNTEAFF.

The chain joins TRBV3-1 to TRBJ2-2; D is unclear. The CDR3 consists of 13 residues. The germline V and J ends were trimmed by 4 bases and 7 bases, with 10 bases remaining between them. The germline V gene has CDR1 LGHDT and CDR2 YNNKEL (reference sequence). CDR3: CASSLKVHGELFF. The DNA for the CDR3 is TGTGCCAGCAGCCTCAAGGTTCACGGGGAGCTGTTTTTT.